This T cell receptor beta chain was sequenced for a study of blood T cell repertoires in COVID-19. At the level of the study: Acute and convalescent COVID-19 samples came from the United States, Italy and Spain. The cDNA or gDNA used as material had been derived from T cells, B-cell-depleted T cells, or PBMCs.

Germline CDR1 and CDR2: SGHRS and YFSETQ. The CDR3 has 14 amino acids. V shed 3 bases and J shed 5 bases, with 14 bases lying between them. As originally analysed: Using reference gene primer amplification, nucleated cell counts were estimated. Using immunoSEQ multiplex PCR, the repertoire was profiled, and TCRdb retains in-frame clones only, with some absent. V, J and clone size are those of that table, while D and trimming were read from the DNA. The table records 300,000 to 450,000 clones, around 84% of them present only once. The source of this sequence is a human donor in a cohort sampled during active COVID-19. Sequencing was performed on peripheral blood. The chain is built from TRBV5-1 and TRBJ2-5; no definite D call. CDR3: CASSYTRLGETQYF. For the CDR3, the DNA is TGCGCCAGCAGCTACACTCGACTCGGCGAGACCCAGTACTTC.